One and the same sample provided the 30 T cell receptor beta chains below, sequenced in a study of chemoradiotherapy in HPV16-positive cancers. Using immunoSEQ multiplex PCR, the repertoire was profiled, and TCRdb retains in-frame clones only, with some absent. Altogether over 8,000 clones are present, roughly 65% being singletons, with the ten largest covering 11% to 15%. The biological material was taken from a patient who underwent chemoradiotherapy. The receptors derive from a human donor with HPV-associated anogenital cancer.

The table lists this clone with a few counts. V gene TRBV5-6 combines with J gene TRBJ2-1, with D possibly TRBD1 on 5 matching bases. The CDR3 extends over 15 amino acids. Between the trimmed V and J ends, which lost 1 base and 6 bases, there was a span of 14 bases. Germline lookup yields CDR1 SGHDT and CDR2 YYEEEE. CDR3 residues: CASSLFLRGANEQFF. CDR3 bases: TGTGCCAGCAGCTTGTTCCTCCGTGGGGCCAATGAGCAGTTCTTC.

In DNA form, the CDR3 reads TGCGCCAGCAGCTTGGAAGGGGCGGGTGGCTACACCTTC. Translation gives CASSLEGAGGYTF. The chain recombines TRBV5-1 with TRBJ1-2, with D possibly TRBD1 on 5 matching bases. CDR1 is SGHRS, CDR2 YFSETQ, per germline. This CDR3 contains 13 residues. V lost 0 bases, J lost 7 bases, and 10 bases lay in between.

This clone has more than one count but fewer than ten. The CDR3 region is CASSLRGGDNSPLHF. CDR3 coding DNA: TGTGCCAGCAGCTTACGGGGGGGAGACAATTCACCCCTCCACTTT. This sequence joins TRBV7-6 and TRBJ1-6; TRBD1 might be the D (5 bases). V lost 2 bases to trimming and J lost 7 bases, with 12 bases between them. The CDR3 sequence is 15 residues long. In germline, CDR1 is SGHVS, CDR2 FNYEAQ. Combining the CDR3 with reference TRBV7-6 and TRBJ1-6 gives the whole variable domain GAGVSQSPRYKVTKRGQDVALRCDPISGHVSLYWYRQALGQGPEFLTYFNYEAQQDKSGLPNDRFSAERPEGSISTLTIQRTEQRDSAMYRCASSLRGGDNSPLHFGNGTRLTVT.

V and J are TRBV4-1 and TRBJ2-5, with D unclear. Trimming shortened V by 4 bases and J by 1 base, and 7 bases separated the two germline ends. In germline, CDR1 is MGHRA, CDR2 YSYEKL. This CDR3 is built from 13 residues. The CDR3 reads CASSLELQETQYF. The CDR3 DNA is TGCGCCAGCAGCCTCGAACTCCAAGAGACCCAGTACTTC.

The chain recombines TRBV28 with TRBJ2-2, with D perhaps assigned TRBD1 or TRBD2 (5 bases each). The germline CDR1 and CDR2 sequences are MDHEN and SYDVKM. CDR3 length: 22 amino acids. Trimming removed 6 bases at V and 0 bases at J, with 32 bases between. CDR3 loop: CASRSSRARLYIPITNTGELFF. Here the CDR3 DNA reads TGTGCCAGCAGGTCCTCCAGGGCGCGACTATACATCCCAATAACGAACACCGGGGAGCTGTTTTTT.

The chain couples TRBV11-2 to TRBJ2-3; 12 nucleotides match TRBD2. Trimming removed 4 bases from V and 1 base from J; junction bases left unmatched: 3. The germline V gene has CDR1 SGHAT and CDR2 FQNNGV. The CDR3 consists of 16 residues. CDR3 bases: TGTGCCAGCAGCTATCGACTAGCGGGGGGCACAGATACGCAGTATTTT. Amino acid sequence: CASSYRLAGGTDTQYF.

The chain combines TRBV27 with TRBJ1-4; 7 bases align to TRBD1. Germline V gene sequence: CDR1 MNHEY, CDR2 SMNVEV (reference sequence). V dropped 5 bases and J dropped 5; count of bases not matched to a gene: 20. There are 19 residues in the CDR3. The CDR3 region is CASSPYIGTVGTRNEKLFF. DNA of the CDR3: TGTGCCAGCAGTCCCTATATAGGGACAGTGGGGACGAGGAATGAAAAACTGTTTTTT.

This rearrangement joins TRBV30 to TRBJ2-1; D is uncertain. CDR1 and CDR2 from the germline V gene are GTSNPN and SVGIG (reference sequence). The CDR3 is made up of 10 amino acids. Trimming shortened V by 1 base and J by 11 bases, and 6 bases separated the two germline ends. The chain's CDR3 is CAWSAYKQFF. CDR3 in DNA: TGTGCCTGGAGTGCGTACAAGCAGTTCTTC.

V and J are TRBV4-3 and TRBJ1-6, with D unclear. CDR3 length: 15 amino acids. Per the germline V gene, CDR1 is LGHNA and CDR2 is YSLEER. The germline V and J ends were trimmed by 0 bases and 10 bases, with 13 bases remaining between them. As DNA, the CDR3 is TGCGCCAGCAGCCAAGATAAGGGTCCCGGCTCACCCCTCCACTTT. Translation gives CASSQDKGPGSPLHF.

J is TRBJ2-7 and V is TRBV7-6; 8 positions match TRBD2. CDR1 SGHVS and CDR2 FNYEAQ come from the germline V gene. This CDR3 is built from 18 residues. The ends lost 2 bases at V and 4 bases at J; junction bases unmatched: 16. CDR3 nucleotide sequence: TGTGCCAGCAGCTTAAATCGCGGGCAGCGGGGGACTGGATACGAGCAGTACTTC. This encodes CASSLNRGQRGTGYEQYF.

The chain carries TRBV7-8 and TRBJ2-7; 7 nucleotides agree with TRBD1. Germline CDR1 and CDR2: SGHVS and FQNEAQ. The CDR3 contains 15 residues. V lost 3 bases to trimming and J lost 5 bases; unmatched junction nucleotides: 10. CDR3 DNA sequence: TGTGCCAGCAGCTTCACAGGGGATTGGGTCAACGAGCAGTACTTC. It yields the protein CASSFTGDWVNEQYF.

This clone was seen just once. The chain's CDR3 is CASSQGQGARGYTF. The CDR3 DNA reads TGTGCCAGCAGCCAGGGACAGGGGGCTCGTGGCTACACCTTC. The chain recombines TRBV7-2 with TRBJ1-2; 12 positions agree with TRBD1. Losses at the gene ends were 5 bases for V and 7 bases for J; bases not matched to a gene: 5. Germline CDR1 and CDR2: SGHTA and FQGNSA. The CDR3 consists of 14 residues.

J is TRBJ1-2 and V is TRBV10-3, with a possible D match to TRBD1 (5 bases). Deletions cut 6 bases from V and 8 bases from J, with 13 bases between. Germline assignment: CDR1 ENHRY and CDR2 SYGVKD. This CDR3 spans 12 amino acids. CDR3 sequence: CAIRGTGFGYTF. In nucleotides, the CDR3 is TGTGCCATCAGGGGAACAGGCTTCGGCTACACCTTC.

V usage is TRBV4-1 and J usage is TRBJ2-1; D may match TRBD1 or TRBD2 (8 bases each). The CDR3 runs to 16 residues. From germline, CDR1 is MGHRA and CDR2 YSYEKL. V dropped 0 bases and J dropped 6 bases, with 15 bases sitting between them. For the CDR3, the DNA is TGCGCCAGCAGCCAAGAGCAGCGGGGGACAGGCAATGAGCAGTTCTTC. Its translation: CASSQEQRGTGNEQFF.

This sequence joins TRBV6-1 and TRBJ2-7, with D tentatively TRBD2 (6 bases). The V gene lost 1 base and the J gene lost 4 bases, with 20 bases spanning the gap. Germline V gene lookup returns CDR1 MNHNS and CDR2 SASEGT. This CDR3 comprises 17 residues. CDR3 in amino acids: CASSEGVTRGRGYEQYF. DNA of the CDR3: TGTGCCAGCAGTGAAGGGGTCACTCGGGGGAGAGGTTACGAGCAGTACTTC.

The rearrangement uses TRBV2 and TRBJ1-6, with D unclear. The CDR3 is 14 residues long. Germline CDR1 is SNHLY and CDR2 is FYNNEI. With 3 bases removed from V and 4 bases from J, the gap between germline ends came to 7 bases. The CDR3 DNA sequence: TGTGCCAGCAGTGAGTCTCAGTATAATTCACCCCTCCACTTT. Translating gives CASSESQYNSPLHF.

This clone came up a few times. The V gene is TRBV5-1, the J gene TRBJ2-2; TRBD1 agrees at 8 bases. Per germline, CDR1 SGHRS and CDR2 YFSETQ. The CDR3 extends over 16 amino acids. The ends lost 4 bases at V and 5 bases at J; junction bases unmatched: 10. The CDR3 DNA sequence: TGCGCCAGCAGCCCGGAAGGACAGGGATTAACCGGGGAGCTGTTTTTT. It encodes CASSPEGQGLTGELFF.

This clone was found a few times. The chain links TRBV2 to TRBJ2-1; D not resolved. This CDR3 spans 11 amino acids. The germline V gene encodes CDR1 SNHLY and CDR2 FYNNEI. Trimming took off 4 bases at V and 5 bases at J, with 3 bases between the two ends. The CDR3 sequence: CASSGNNEQFF. The CDR3 nucleotides are TGTGCCAGCAGTGGGAACAATGAGCAGTTCTTC. The whole variable domain, filled in from reference TRBV2 and TRBJ2-1, reads EPEVTQTPSHQVTQMGQEVILRCVPISNHLYFYWYRQILGQKVEFLVSFYNNEISEKSEIFDDQFSVERPDGSNFTLKIRSTKLEDSAMYFCASSGNNEQFFGPGTRLTVL.

The CDR3 DNA follows: TGCAGCGCACAGGTTGCTAGCACAGATACGCAGTATTTT. Residues: CSAQVASTDTQYF. The chain carries TRBV29-1 and TRBJ2-3; possibly TRBD1 for D (5 bases). The germline CDR1 and CDR2 sequences are SQVTM and ANQGSEA. Deletions cut 7 bases from V and 0 bases from J, with 11 bases between. The CDR3 is 13 amino acids.

This chain joins TRBV28 and TRBJ1-4; 8 positions match TRBD1. Germline V gives CDR1 MDHEN, CDR2 SYDVKM. CDR3 length equals 14 residues. V lost 3 bases to trimming and J lost 5 bases; unmatched junction nucleotides: 2. The CDR3 bases are TGTGCCAGCAGTTTGACAGGGGAGAATGAAAAACTGTTTTTT. It is translated as CASSLTGENEKLFF.

This clone was detected only once. This chain joins TRBV10-1 and TRBJ2-2; 10 bases match TRBD1. From germline, CDR1 is WNHNN and CDR2 SYGVQD (reference sequence). This CDR3 has 16 amino acids. The trim removed 4 bases at V and 4 bases at J, leaving 6 bases unmatched. The CDR3 nucleotides are TGCGCCAGCAGTGCTGACAGGGGGCGATCCACCGGGGAGCTGTTTTTT. Protein: CASSADRGRSTGELFF.

J is TRBJ2-7 and V is TRBV7-9, with D perhaps TRBD1 (5 bases). Germline assignment: CDR1 SEHNR and CDR2 FQNEAQ (reference sequence). The CDR3 is 13 residues long. V lost 3 bases and J 3 bases, leaving 9 bases between the germline ends. The CDR3 sequence is CASSLDINYEQYF. The CDR3 DNA is TGTGCCAGCAGCTTGGACATCAACTACGAGCAGTACTTC.

This rearrangement joins TRBV10-1 to TRBJ2-7; the match to TRBD1 covers 10 bases. The V gene end was trimmed by 8 bases and the J gene end by 4 bases; junction bases not matched to a gene: 8. The CDR3 sequence is 14 residues long. From germline, CDR1 is WNHNN and CDR2 SYGVQD (reference sequence). In DNA form, the CDR3 reads TGCGCCAGCTCTATAAGGACAGGGGGATACGAGCAGTACTTC. As protein: CASSIRTGGYEQYF.

V gene TRBV9 combines with J gene TRBJ2-7; D may be TRBD2 (5 bases). This CDR3 region has 14 residues. The V end was cut by 0 bases, the J end by 5 bases, with 12 bases between. Germline lookup yields CDR1 SGDLS and CDR2 YYNGEE. The CDR3 DNA reads as TGTGCCAGCAGCGTAGCTGTCGTCGGGGACGAGCAGTACTTC. Amino acid sequence: CASSVAVVGDEQYF.

This clone was counted a few times. This rearrangement joins TRBV7-7 to TRBJ2-7, with 11 positions matching TRBD1. Germline assignment: CDR1 SSHAT and CDR2 FNYEAQ (reference sequence). V gave up 9 bases and J gave up 5 bases; unmatched junction bases: 12. The CDR3 runs 15 residues. The CDR3 region is CARERRDRGSHEQYF. The CDR3, as DNA: TGTGCCAGAGAGCGACGGGACAGGGGGTCCCACGAGCAGTACTTC.

This chain joins TRBV7-2 and TRBJ1-3; D not certain. This CDR3 has 12 amino acids. V was cut by 3 bases and J by 4 bases, with 4 bases left in between. The germline CDR1 and CDR2 sequences are SGHTA and FQGNSA. The CDR3 DNA reads as TGTGCCAGCAGCTTCCGCGGAAACACCATATATTTT. This codes for CASSFRGNTIYF. Full variable domain (outside the CDR3, taken from reference TRBV7-2 and TRBJ1-3): GAGVSQSPSNKVTEKGKDVELRCDPISGHTALYWYRQSLGQGLEFLIYFQGNSAPDKSGLPSDRFSAERTGGSVSTLTIQRTQQEDSAVYLCASSFRGNTIYFGEGSWLTVV.

This clone qualifies as large. The chain recombines TRBV29-1 with TRBJ2-7; no clear D gene. Germline assignment: CDR1 SQVTM and CDR2 ANQGSEA. The CDR3 runs 11 residues. Trimming removed 7 bases at V and 1 base at J, with 8 bases between. The CDR3 DNA reads TGCAGCGCCGGATCTTCCTACGAGCAGTACTTC. Translation: CSAGSSYEQYF.

This chain links TRBV5-4 with TRBJ1-6, with unresolved D. Trimming took 0 bases from V and 6 from J, leaving 7 bases between them. Germline V gene sequence: CDR1 SGHNT, CDR2 YYREEE (reference sequence). The CDR3 spans 14 residues. For the CDR3, the DNA is TGTGCCAGCAGCTTGGAAGGGCTTAATTCACCCCTCCACTTT. It specifies CASSLEGLNSPLHF. The full variable domain, completed using reference TRBV5-4 and TRBJ1-6, is ETGVTQSPTHLIKTRGQQVTLRCSSQSGHNTVSWYQQALGQGPQFIFQYYREEENGRGNFPPRFSGLQFPNYSSELNVNALELDDSALYLCASSLEGLNSPLHFGNGTRLTVT.

This clone was found a few times. This chain connects TRBV10-3 to TRBJ1-5; the match to TRBD1 covers 8 bases. The CDR3 runs to 15 residues. CDR1 and CDR2 from the germline V gene are ENHRY and SYGVKD. J lost 0 bases, V lost 9 bases, and 7 bases had no gene match. The CDR3 nucleotides are TGTGCCATTGGACAGGGAGGGGATAGCAATCAGCCCCAGCATTTT. Amino acid sequence: CAIGQGGDSNQPQHF.

The V call is TRBV9, the J call TRBJ1-2; no clear D. The V end was cut by 0 bases, the J end by 3 bases, with 12 bases between. CDR3 length: 15 residues. CDR1 SGDLS and CDR2 YYNGEE come from the germline V gene. DNA for the CDR3: TGTGCCAGCAGCGTAGGAGCAGGAGTGCACTATGGCTACACCTTC. Encoded protein: CASSVGAGVHYGYTF.